What follows are 20 T cell receptor beta chains derived from one specimen sequenced in a study of regulatory T cells in long-lasting Graves disease. Time point noted: newly diagnosed GD, antithyroid drugs for less than 3 months. The TCR library was prepared using RNA isolated from PBMCs. Arm-PCR with iRepertoire HTBI primers amplified the CDR3 regions for these TCR beta libraries. MiXCR, applied by TCRdb to the multiplex PCR reads, yields one record per CDR3 protein. The data contain approximately 310,000 distinct CDR3 sequences, 15% to 20% of them seen just once; the ten biggest clones take up around 37%. Sequencing was performed on peripheral blood mononuclear cells (PBMCs), taken at new diagnosis, from a patient treated with antithyroid drugs. These receptors came from a female donor with Graves disease.

Many counts were recorded for this clonotype. Compared with germline, one end of the junction differs, possibly owing to a read error. This chain connects TRBV20-1 to TRBJ1-1; D gene uncertain. This CDR3 spans 11 amino acids. Germline values: CDR1 DFQATT, CDR2 SNEGSKA (reference sequence). The CDR3 nucleotides are TGCAGTGCTAGAAGGTCGAACGCCGATCCTTTT. This codes for CSARRSNADPF.

This clonotype has at least ten counts. The CDR3 sequence is CASSYDRAGYTF. The CDR3 DNA is TGCGCCAGCAGCTACGACAGGGCTGGCTACACCTTC. The chain employs TRBV5-1 and TRBJ1-2, with 7 bases lining up with TRBD1. This CDR3 region has 12 residues. Per germline, CDR1 SGHRS and CDR2 YFSETQ. J lost 7 bases, V lost 3 bases, and 3 bases had no gene match.

This clonotype was detected only a few times. The DNA for the CDR3 is TGCAGTGCCACCGGGGATCTCAATCAGCCCCAGCATTTT. It is translated as CSATGDLNQPQHF. V usage is TRBV20-1 and J usage is TRBJ1-5; D unresolved. Germline V gene lookup returns CDR1 DFQATT and CDR2 SNEGSKA (reference sequence). CDR3 size: 13 residues. Trimming stripped 6 bases from V and 3 bases from J, with 12 bases between.

This clonotype was recorded many times. The rearrangement links TRBV12-3 or TRBV12-4 to TRBJ2-1; D is uncertain. Trimming took 10 bases from V and 10 from J, leaving 17 bases between them. The length of the CDR3 is 12 residues. The CDR3 loop is CATSPGVHEQFF. CDR3 nucleotides: TGTGCCACCTCACCCGGTGTCCACGAGCAGTTCTTC.

This sequence joins TRBV6-1 and TRBJ2-5; a weak D match, TRBD2 (6 bases). V lost 7 bases and J 5 bases, leaving 14 bases between the germline ends. The CDR3 consists of 13 residues. Per germline, CDR1 MNHNS and CDR2 SASEGT. Here the CDR3 DNA reads TGTGCCAGCAAGGGCCTAGCGATTGAGACCCAGTACTTC. The encoded protein is CASKGLAIETQYF.

The chain uses TRBV4-2 and TRBJ2-1, with 9 bases lining up with TRBD2. The junction had 6 bases not matched to a gene; V was cut back by 0 bases and J by 6 bases. The germline CDR1 and CDR2 sequences are LGHNA and YNFKEQ. There are 16 residues in the CDR3. The CDR3 here is CASSQDGLAGRNEQFF. CDR3 sequence (DNA): TGTGCCAGCAGCCAAGACGGCCTAGCGGGGCGCAATGAGCAGTTCTTC.

This clonotype has more than one count but fewer than ten. The chain uses TRBV4-1 and TRBJ2-2; TRBD2 agrees at 10 bases. The CDR3 extends over 15 amino acids. Germline CDR1 MGHRA, CDR2 YSYEKL. V lost 2 bases, J lost 7 bases, and 4 bases stayed unmatched. CDR3 region: CASSQLAGVGGELFF. CDR3 in DNA: TGCGCCAGCAGCCAACTAGCGGGAGTAGGCGGGGAGCTGTTTTTT.

Ten or more counts support this clonotype. V gene TRBV11-2 combines with J gene TRBJ2-7; D may be TRBD2 (6 bases). The CDR3 spans 14 residues. The germline V gene has CDR1 SGHAT and CDR2 FQNNGV. The V end lost 2 bases, the J end lost 5 bases, and 13 bases lay between the germline ends. The CDR3 sequence is CASSLRGSHDEQYF. CDR3 in DNA: TGTGCCAGCAGCTTACGGGGGTCGCACGACGAGCAGTACTTC.

The chain carries TRBV14 and TRBJ2-7, with D possibly matching TRBD1 (6 bases). Germline V CDR1 and CDR2: SGHDN, FVKESK. V lost 5 bases and J 3 bases, leaving 14 bases between the germline ends. The CDR3 contains 14 residues. CDR3 nucleotide sequence: TGTGCCAGCAGCACCTACAGGGCCAGCTACGAGCAGTACTTC. Its translation: CASSTYRASYEQYF.

Comments on this clonotype: A much larger clonotype is one base distant, so this may be a read error. The J gene is TRBJ2-3, the V gene TRBV5-1, with D maybe TRBD2 (6 bases). The J call may be in error: the DNA end matches TRBJ2-7 better. The CDR3 runs 15 residues. CDR1 is SGHRS and CDR2 is YFSETQ in the germline V gene. The CDR3 is CASREGAGPGYKQYF. The DNA of the CDR3 is TGCGCCAGCAGGGAGGGCGCCGGGCCAGGATACAAGCAGTACTTC.

The rearrangement uses TRBV20-1 and TRBJ1-3; TRBD1 matches 8 bases. V lost 6 bases and J lost 2; bases outside the gene matches: 6. Germline CDR1 reads DFQATT; CDR2 reads SNEGSKA (reference sequence). The length of the CDR3 is 14 residues. CDR3 bases: TGCAGTGCCAGCAGGACAGGGACTGGAAACACCATATATTTT. This codes for CSASRTGTGNTIYF.

This rearrangement joins TRBV19 to TRBJ2-1; possible D gene TRBD2, 6 bases. Germline values: CDR1 LNHDA, CDR2 SQIVND (reference sequence). Trimming took off 4 bases at V and 0 bases at J, with 10 bases between the two ends. The CDR3 is 15 amino acids. Here the CDR3 reads CASSRRDDSYNEQFF. Here the CDR3 DNA reads TGTGCCAGTAGTAGGCGGGACGACTCCTACAATGAGCAGTTCTTC.

This clonotype was seen repeatedly, ten times or more. The J gene is TRBJ2-3, the V gene TRBV20-1, with 11 bases aligning to TRBD2. This CDR3 contains 15 residues. From germline, CDR1 is DFQATT and CDR2 SNEGSKA (reference sequence). Trimming removed 5 bases from V and 4 bases from J; junction bases left unmatched: 8. Here the CDR3 reads CSAPRLAGPPDTQYF. For the CDR3, the DNA is TGCAGTGCTCCTCGACTAGCGGGACCCCCAGATACGCAGTATTTT.

This clonotype was observed many times. The chain employs TRBV30 and TRBJ2-7; D unclear. CDR1 and CDR2 from the germline V gene are GTSNPN and SVGIG (reference sequence). The V end lost 7 bases, the J end lost 1 base, and 11 bases lay between the germline ends. The CDR3 contains 12 residues. The DNA for the CDR3 is TGTGCCTCCTACCACGGATCCTACGAGCAGTACTTC. The encoded protein is CASYHGSYEQYF.

This clonotype was observed many times. The chain combines TRBV25-1 with TRBJ2-7; 8 bases map to TRBD2. Germline loops: CDR1 MGHDK, CDR2 SYGVNS. The CDR3 runs to 14 residues. V was clipped by 4 bases and J by 5 bases; unmatched bases: 7. CDR3 nucleotides: TGTGCCAGCAGTGGTGCGGGAGGAAGACACGAGCAGTACTTC. Protein product: CASSGAGGRHEQYF.

This clonotype was seen a handful of times. The rearrangement joins TRBV28 to TRBJ2-7; D may be TRBD2 (6 bases). The CDR3 covers 15 residues. V was clipped by 4 bases and J by 1 base, with 14 bases between them. Germline loops: CDR1 MDHEN, CDR2 SYDVKM. The CDR3 loop reads CASSSGSGASYEQYF. CDR3 coding DNA: TGTGCCAGCAGTTCCGGGAGCGGAGCTTCCTACGAGCAGTACTTC.

This clonotype was detected many times. The chain has TRBV7-9 and TRBJ2-7; D may be TRBD2 (6 bases). V lost 3 bases and J 7 bases, leaving 16 bases between the germline ends. Germline V lookup: CDR1 SEHNR, CDR2 FQNEAQ (reference sequence). CDR3 length equals 14 residues. The CDR3 here is CASSFSTSSGEQYF. As DNA, the CDR3 is TGTGCCAGCAGCTTTTCGACTAGTTCGGGGGAGCAGTACTTC.

This clonotype was detected once. Only one base separates this from a far larger clonotype, so it likely reflects a read error. V is TRBV11-3 and J is TRBJ2-3, with D tentatively TRBD1 (5 bases). The CDR3 covers 16 residues. CDR1 is SGHNT, CDR2 YENEEA, per germline. Trimming removed 0 bases from V and 0 bases from J, with 10 bases in between. CDR3 residues: CASSLEWQGSTDTQYF. For the CDR3, the DNA is TGTGCCAGCAGCTTAGAATGGCAGGGAAGCACAGATACGCAGTATTTT.

This clonotype was seen ten or more times. As DNA, the CDR3 is TGTGCCAGTAGTTCTCACAGGGGGCTCTCGAACTATGGCTACACCTTC. Translation gives CASSSHRGLSNYGYTF. The rearrangement uses TRBV19 and TRBJ1-2, with TRBD1 matching over 9 bases. Germline V gene data show CDR1 as LNHDA and CDR2 as SQIVND (reference sequence). J lost 2 bases, V lost 5 bases, and 9 bases had no gene match. The length of the CDR3 is 16 residues.

This clonotype was counted between two and nine times. The genes are TRBV20-1 and TRBJ2-7; D not certain. Germline CDR1 reads DFQATT; CDR2 reads SNEGSKA (reference sequence). V lost 3 bases and J 0 bases, leaving 12 bases between the germline ends. This CDR3 is built from 14 residues. This CDR3 reads CSASVSQSSYEQYF. Written as DNA, the CDR3 is TGCAGTGCTAGCGTCAGCCAATCCTCCTACGAGCAGTACTTC.